A selection of T cell receptor beta chains follows, all from one sample in a study of cytotoxic CD8 clonotypes in ibrutinib-treated CLL. Generated by immunoSEQ multiplex PCR, the TCRdb table keeps only in-frame clones and is missing some. The sample lists around 77,000 clones, 65% to 85% occurring once. Sequencing was performed on PBMCs, taken at disease progression, from a patient treated with ibrutinib. The receptors shown here come from a human donor with chronic lymphocytic leukemia. Each CDR3 is given with its conserved first and last residue. A D gene is named only where the DNA matches it firmly. Only part of the rows carry a size: once, few, many, or a class if the clone is expanded.

>few|.|TRBJ1-1|TRBV20-1
TGCAGTGAGAACAGTCACACTGAAGCTTTCTTT
CSENSHTEAFF
>many|.|TRBJ2-2|TRBV18
TGTGCCAGCTCACCACGGCATAGTGACACCGGGGAGCTGTTTTTT
CASSPRHSDTGELFF
>.|.|TRBJ1-1|TRBV28
TGTGCCAGCACCCTAGTCCGGGGACCTGAAGCTTTCTTT
CASTLVRGPEAFF
>.|TRBD1|TRBJ2-7|TRBV5-1
TGCGCCAGCAGAAGGGACAGGGAGTACGAAGGGCAGTACTTC
CASRRDREYEGQYF
>.|TRBD1|TRBJ1-4|TRBV9
TGTGCCAGCAGCCAGGGACAGGGATATGAAAAACTGTTTTTT
CASSQGQGYEKLFF
>.|.|TRBJ1-1|TRBV2
TGTGCCAGCAGTGAATGGGGAGATATGAACACTGAAGCTTTCTTT
CASSEWGDMNTEAFF
>.|.|TRBJ1-2|TRBV7-9
TGTGCCAGCAGCTTAGTTAGGGGTAGTGATGGCTACACCTTC
CASSLVRGSDGYTF
>.|.|TRBJ2-7|TRBV6-5
TGTGCCAGCAGTTCCCCATACTACGAGCAGTACTTC
CASSSPYYEQYF
>.|.|TRBJ1-2|TRBV6-1
TGTGCCAGCAGTGAATTGGGAGGGTACGGCTACACCTTC
CASSELGGYGYTF
>.|.|TRBJ1-2|TRBV12-5
TGTGCTAGTGGACGGGACACCGGTTTCTATGGCTACACCTTC
CASGRDTGFYGYTF
>.|.|TRBJ1-1|TRBV5-4
TGTGCCAGCACCGCGGAGTTTTGGAACACTGAAGCTTTCTTT
CASTAEFWNTEAFF
>.|.|TRBJ2-5|TRBV10-3
TGTGCCATCAGTGGATGGGATCAAGAGACCCAGTACTTC
CAISGWDQETQYF
>.|.|TRBJ1-3|TRBV30
TGTGCCTGGAGTAGAGGTTACTCTGGAAACACCATATATTTT
CAWSRGYSGNTIYF
>.|.|TRBJ2-5|TRBV6-5
TGTGCCAGCAGAAGACAGTTACAAGAGACCCAGTACTTC
CASRRQLQETQYF
>once|TRBD1|TRBJ1-1|TRBV2
TGTGCCAGCACCCAGACAGGGAAGAACACTGAAGCTTTCTTT
CASTQTGKNTEAFF
>once|TRBD1|TRBJ2-7|TRBV6-6
TGTGCCAGCAGGACAGGGGGCGGGACCTACGAGCAGTACTTC
CASRTGGGTYEQYF
>.|.|TRBJ2-2|TRBV19
TGTGCCAGTAGTATAGTGGGGCAGGGTCGATACACCGGGGAGCTGTTTTTT
CASSIVGQGRYTGELFF
>.|TRBD2|TRBJ2-1|TRBV19
TGTGCCAGTAGTTCCCGACTAGCGGGGAGTTACAATGAGCAGTTCTTC
CASSSRLAGSYNEQFF
>.|.|TRBJ1-4|TRBV5-1
TGCGCCAGCAGCTTAGGACACCCTAATAATGAAAAACTGTTTTTT
CASSLGHPNNEKLFF
>.|.|TRBJ1-2|TRBV6-1
TGTGCCATCACACAGGTCCCCTATGGCTACACCTTC
CAITQVPYGYTF
>.|.|TRBJ2-3|TRBV11-2
TGTGCCAGCAGTCCCTGGGGCAGGGAAGGAACAGATACGCAGTATTTT
CASSPWGREGTDTQYF
>.|.|TRBJ2-1|TRBV7-8
TGTGCCAGCAGCTTAGTGGGGGGAAATGAGCAGTTCTTC
CASSLVGGNEQFF
>.|TRBD2|TRBJ2-3|TRBV11-2
TGTGCCAGCAGACGCCCCGGCGGGGGGAGGGGCACAGATACGCAGTATTTT
CASRRPGGGRGTDTQYF
>.|TRBD2|TRBJ2-7|TRBV4-2
TGTGCCAGCAGCCAAGCCGCGACTAGCGGGACATACGAGCAGTACTTC
CASSQAATSGTYEQYF
>.|TRBD2|TRBJ2-4|TRBV5-5
TGTGCCAGCAGCTTGGTACCCGAGCGGGGGCCGGGCGGGAACATTCAGTACTTC
CASSLVPERGPGGNIQYF
>.|.|TRBJ2-7|TRBV4-1
TGCGCCAGCAGCCAGGACTGGGTGGAGGAGGACTACGAGCAGTACTTC
CASSQDWVEEDYEQYF
>.|TRBD1|TRBJ2-3|TRBV13
TGTGCCACAGGGGGTCGCACAGATACGCAGTATTTT
CATGGRTDTQYF
>.|.|TRBJ1-3|TRBV10-3
TGTGCCATCAGTGATAGGTCAGGGGATGGAAACACCATATATTTT
CAISDRSGDGNTIYF
>.|.|TRBJ1-6|TRBV15
TGTGCCACCAGCAGAGAAGGGGGGGCCTCTGATTCACCCCTCCACTTT
CATSREGGASDSPLHF
>.|.|TRBJ2-1|TRBV2
TGTGCCGGCCGGCGCGACCACAATGAGCAGTTCTTC
CAGRRDHNEQFF
>.|TRBD1|TRBJ1-1|TRBV5-4
TGTGCCAGCAGCTCCGGGACAGGGAGGACTGAAGCTTTCTTT
CASSSGTGRTEAFF
>.|.|TRBJ2-1|TRBV7-9
TGTGCCGTCAGGTACAATGAGCAGTTCTTC
CAVRYNEQFF
>.|TRBD1|TRBJ2-7|TRBV20-1
TGCAGTGCTAGAGTTTTTGACAGGGCCTACTTC
CSARVFDRAYF
>.|TRBD1|TRBJ1-2|TRBV19
TGTGCCAGTAGGGCAGGGGGAGGTGGCTACACCTTC
CASRAGGGGYTF
>few|.|TRBJ1-2|TRBV7-2
TGTGCCAGCGGTAACTATGGCTACACCTTC
CASGNYGYTF
>few|TRBD1|TRBJ1-6|TRBV18
TGTGCCAGCTCACCACTAGGACAGGGGGCTTCACCCCTCCACTTT
CASSPLGQGASPLHF
>.|TRBD1|TRBJ1-5|TRBV12-5
TGTGCTAGTGGTTTGGTAGGGGCGACAGGGCTGTATTGCAATCAGCCCCAGCATTTT
CASGLVGATGLYCNQPQHF
>few|.|TRBJ1-1|TRBV19
TGTGCCAGTCGCTATGCGGCCCGAGGGGACATGAACACTGAAGCTTTCTTT
CASRYAARGDMNTEAFF
>.|.|TRBJ2-3|TRBV5-6
TGTGCCAGCAGCTTATGGCCCGTCACAGATACGCAGTATTTT
CASSLWPVTDTQYF
>once|TRBD1|TRBJ1-2|TRBV27
TGTGCCAGCGTTAGTTTGTTCCGACAGGGGTCTAACTATGGCTACACCTTC
CASVSLFRQGSNYGYTF